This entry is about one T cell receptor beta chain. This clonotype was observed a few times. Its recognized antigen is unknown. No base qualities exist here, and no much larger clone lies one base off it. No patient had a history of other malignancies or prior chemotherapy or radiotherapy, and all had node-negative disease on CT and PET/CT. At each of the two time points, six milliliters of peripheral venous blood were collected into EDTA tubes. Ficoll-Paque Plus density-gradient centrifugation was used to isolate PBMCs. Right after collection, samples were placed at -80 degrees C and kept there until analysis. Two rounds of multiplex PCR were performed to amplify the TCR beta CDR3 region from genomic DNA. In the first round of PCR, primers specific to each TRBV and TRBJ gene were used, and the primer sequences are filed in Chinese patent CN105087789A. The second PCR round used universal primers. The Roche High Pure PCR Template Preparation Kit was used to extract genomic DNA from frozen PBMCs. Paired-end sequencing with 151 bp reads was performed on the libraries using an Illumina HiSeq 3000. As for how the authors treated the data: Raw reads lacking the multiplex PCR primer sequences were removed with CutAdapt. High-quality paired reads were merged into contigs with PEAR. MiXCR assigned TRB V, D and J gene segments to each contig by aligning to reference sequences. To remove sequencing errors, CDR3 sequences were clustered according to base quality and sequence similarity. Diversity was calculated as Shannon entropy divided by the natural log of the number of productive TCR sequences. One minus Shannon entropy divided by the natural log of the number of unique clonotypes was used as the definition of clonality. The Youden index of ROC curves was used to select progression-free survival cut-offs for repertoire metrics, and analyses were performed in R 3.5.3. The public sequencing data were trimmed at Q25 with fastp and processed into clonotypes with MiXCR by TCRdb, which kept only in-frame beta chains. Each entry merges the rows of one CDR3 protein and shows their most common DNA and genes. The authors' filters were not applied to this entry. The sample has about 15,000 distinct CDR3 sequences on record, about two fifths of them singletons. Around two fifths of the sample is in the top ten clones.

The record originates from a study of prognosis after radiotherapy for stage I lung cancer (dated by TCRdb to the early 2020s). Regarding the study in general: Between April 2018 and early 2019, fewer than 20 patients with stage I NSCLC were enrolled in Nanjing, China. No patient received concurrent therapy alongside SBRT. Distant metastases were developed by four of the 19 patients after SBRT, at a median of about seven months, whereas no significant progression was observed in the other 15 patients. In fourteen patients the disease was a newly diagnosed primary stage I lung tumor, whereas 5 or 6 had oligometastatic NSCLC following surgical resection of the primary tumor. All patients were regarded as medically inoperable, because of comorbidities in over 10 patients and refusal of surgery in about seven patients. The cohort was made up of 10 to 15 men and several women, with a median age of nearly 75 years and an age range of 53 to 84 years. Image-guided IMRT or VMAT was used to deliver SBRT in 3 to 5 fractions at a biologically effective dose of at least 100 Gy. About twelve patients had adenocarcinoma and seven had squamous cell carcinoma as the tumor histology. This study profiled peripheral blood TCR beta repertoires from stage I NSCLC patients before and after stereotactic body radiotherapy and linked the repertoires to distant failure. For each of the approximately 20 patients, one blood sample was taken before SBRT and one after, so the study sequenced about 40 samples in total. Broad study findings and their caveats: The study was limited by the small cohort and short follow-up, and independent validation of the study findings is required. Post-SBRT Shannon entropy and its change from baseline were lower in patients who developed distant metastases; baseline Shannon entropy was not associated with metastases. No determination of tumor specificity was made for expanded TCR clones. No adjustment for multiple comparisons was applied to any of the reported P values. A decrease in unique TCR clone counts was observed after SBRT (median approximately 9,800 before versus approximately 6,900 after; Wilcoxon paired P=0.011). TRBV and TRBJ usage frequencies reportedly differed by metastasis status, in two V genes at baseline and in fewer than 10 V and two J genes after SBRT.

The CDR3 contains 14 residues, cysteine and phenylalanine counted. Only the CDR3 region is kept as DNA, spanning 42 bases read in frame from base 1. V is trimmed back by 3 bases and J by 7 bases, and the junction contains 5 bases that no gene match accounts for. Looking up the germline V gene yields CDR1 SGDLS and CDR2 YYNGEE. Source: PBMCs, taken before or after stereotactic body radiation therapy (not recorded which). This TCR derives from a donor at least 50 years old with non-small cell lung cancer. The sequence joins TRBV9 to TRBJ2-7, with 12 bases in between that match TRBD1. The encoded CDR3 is CASSGGDRGREQYF. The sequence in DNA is TGTGCCAGCAGCGGGGGGGACAGGGGGCGTGAGCAGTACTTC.